This T cell receptor beta chain emerged from a study of blood T cell repertoires in COVID-19 (TCRdb year 2020). Regarding the research as a whole: Samples from collaborators originated in the United States, Italy and Spain and spanned both the acute and convalescent phases of COVID-19. The sample metadata nearly always contained a de-identified subject ID, COVID-19 status, age in years and sex. Deeply sampled blood TCRbeta repertoires from subjects exposed to, actively infected with, or recovered from COVID-19 were included in the dataset. HLA class I and class II types, where available, came from metadata supplied by the sample provider rather than from assay-based typing. The samples were drawn from two sources: the first 160 participants of the ongoing ImmuneRACE study, and 1,200 or so subjects contributed by 6 global collaborators. The material from the prospective study consisted of cDNA or gDNA derived from T cells, B-cell-depleted T cells, or PBMCs. The repertoires were released in a freely available public database intended as a resource for research on the immune response to SARS-CoV-2. Broader findings and caveats from the paper: Clinical and demographic metadata were provided uncurated, with the amount varying by source and participant.

On this clone: What antigen it recognizes has not been identified. The record has no base qualities; no much larger clone is one base away.

The immunoSEQ Assay, a bias-controlled multiplex PCR, was used to amplify TCRbeta CDR3 regions from genomic DNA. Under the source paper's analysis protocol: Nucleated cell counts per sample were estimated from amplification of reference gene primers within the assay. Sequence reads were collapsed and filtered to measure the absolute abundance of every unique TCRbeta CDR3 rearrangement. Productive Simpson clonality was computed per sample as the square root of Simpson's diversity index over productive rearrangements. TCRdb obtained this table from immuneACCESS and retained in-frame rearrangements with V and J assigned. These tables miss some clones; where compared with another copy, unresolved V genes account for less than half of the shortfall, and the remainder is unexplained. For V, J and clone size, that table is used; D and trimming come from the DNA. This sample gives fewer than 300,000 clones in total; about four fifths of them show up just once. The ten largest clonotypes hold about 5% of the sample.

Trimming at the junction amounts to 5 bases on V and 4 bases on J, and the germline ends lie 21 bases apart. The germline V gene specifies SGHDT as CDR1 and YYEEEE as CDR2. Taken from cysteine to phenylalanine, the CDR3 has 16 residues. CDR3 DNA is the only sequence kept; it has 48 bases, read in frame from the first base. Participants in the prospective study were aged about 18 to 95 years, lived in some 24 United States geographic areas, and enrolled through a virtual design. In the prospective study, participants were assigned to cohorts based on the clinical history participants reported in a screening survey and a study questionnaire. Exposed participants had been in contact with someone with a PCR-confirmed or clinician-diagnosed COVID-19 case within 2 weeks of study entry. Each participant in the prospective study had whole blood, serum and a nasopharyngeal or oropharyngeal swab collected by mobile phlebotomists. Over an approximately 2-month period, participants in the prospective study had the option of providing additional blood draws and questionnaires. Blood samples from the prospective study were shipped frozen or at room temperature prior to DNA extraction.

The chain is made from TRBV5-6 and TRBJ1-2, with the D gene too uncertain to name. The clonotype comes from a man in his forties who had been exposed to COVID-19. The sequencing sample was made of PBMCs or T cells enriched from blood (not recorded which). The CDR3 in this case is CASRRYRLTAIYGYTF. Read as DNA, the sequence is TGTGCCAGCAGGCGCTATCGATTAACAGCAATCTATGGCTACACCTTC.